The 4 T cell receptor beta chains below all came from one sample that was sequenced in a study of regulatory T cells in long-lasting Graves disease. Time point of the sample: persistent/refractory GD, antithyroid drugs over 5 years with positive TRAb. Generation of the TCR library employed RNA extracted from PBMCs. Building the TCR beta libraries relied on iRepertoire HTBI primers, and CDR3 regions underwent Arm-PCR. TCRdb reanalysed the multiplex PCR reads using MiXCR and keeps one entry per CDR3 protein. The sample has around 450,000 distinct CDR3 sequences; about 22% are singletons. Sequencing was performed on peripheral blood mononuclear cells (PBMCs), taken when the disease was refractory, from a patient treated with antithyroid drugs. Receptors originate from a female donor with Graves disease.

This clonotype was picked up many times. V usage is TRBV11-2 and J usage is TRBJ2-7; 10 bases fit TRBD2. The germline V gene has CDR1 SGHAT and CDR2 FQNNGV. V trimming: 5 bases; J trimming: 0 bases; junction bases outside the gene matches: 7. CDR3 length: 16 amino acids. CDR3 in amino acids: CASSKPPSGSSYEQYF. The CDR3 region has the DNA TGTGCCAGCAGCAAGCCGCCTAGCGGGAGCTCCTACGAGCAGTACTTC.

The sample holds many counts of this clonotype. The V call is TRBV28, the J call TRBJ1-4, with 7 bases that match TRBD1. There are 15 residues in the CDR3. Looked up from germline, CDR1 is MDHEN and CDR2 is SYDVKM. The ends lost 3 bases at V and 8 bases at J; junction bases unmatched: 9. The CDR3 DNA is TGTGCCAGCAGTTTGCCCCGACAGGGCGGCGAAAAACTGTTTTTT. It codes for CASSLPRQGGEKLFF.

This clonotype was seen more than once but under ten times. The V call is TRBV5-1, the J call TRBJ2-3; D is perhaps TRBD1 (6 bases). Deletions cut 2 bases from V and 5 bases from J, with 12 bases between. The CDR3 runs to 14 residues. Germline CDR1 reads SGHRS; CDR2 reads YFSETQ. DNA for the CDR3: TGCGCCAGCAGCTTCAACAGGGTGGAAGATACGCAGTATTTT. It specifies CASSFNRVEDTQYF. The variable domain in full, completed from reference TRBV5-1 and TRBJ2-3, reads KAGVTQTPRYLIKTRGQQVTLSCSPISGHRSVSWYQQTPGQGLQFLFEYFSETQRNKGNFPGRFSGRQFSNSRSEMNVSTLELGDSALYLCASSFNRVEDTQYFGPGTRLTVL.

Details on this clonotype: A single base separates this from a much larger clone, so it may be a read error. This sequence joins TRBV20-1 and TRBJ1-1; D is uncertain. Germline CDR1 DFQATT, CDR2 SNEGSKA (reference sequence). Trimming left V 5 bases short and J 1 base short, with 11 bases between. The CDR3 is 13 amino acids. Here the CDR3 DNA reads TGCAGTGCTGATTCGACGGCGAACACTGAAGCTTTCTTT. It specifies CSADSTANTEAFF.